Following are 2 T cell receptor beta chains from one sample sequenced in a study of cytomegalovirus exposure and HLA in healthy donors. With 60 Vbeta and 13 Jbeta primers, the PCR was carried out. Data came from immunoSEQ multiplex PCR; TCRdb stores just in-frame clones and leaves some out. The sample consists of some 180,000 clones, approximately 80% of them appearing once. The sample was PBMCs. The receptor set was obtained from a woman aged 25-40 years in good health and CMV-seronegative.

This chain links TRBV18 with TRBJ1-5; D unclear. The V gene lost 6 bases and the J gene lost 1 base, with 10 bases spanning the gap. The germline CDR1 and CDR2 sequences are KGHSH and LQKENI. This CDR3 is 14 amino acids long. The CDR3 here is CASSRTGSNQPQHF. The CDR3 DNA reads TGTGCCAGCTCCAGGACTGGAAGCAATCAGCCCCAGCATTTT.

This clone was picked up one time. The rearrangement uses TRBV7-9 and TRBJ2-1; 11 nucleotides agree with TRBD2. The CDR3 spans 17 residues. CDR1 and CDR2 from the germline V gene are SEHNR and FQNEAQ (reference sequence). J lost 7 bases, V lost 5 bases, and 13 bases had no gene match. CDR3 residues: CASSGAPSGGPQNEQFF. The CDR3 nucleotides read TGTGCCAGCAGCGGCGCCCCTAGCGGGGGGCCTCAGAATGAGCAGTTCTTC.